One sample yielded the 11 T cell receptor beta chains listed below, sequenced in a study of early T cells in non-severe SARS-CoV-2 infection. TCRdb re-called the 5' RACE reads with MiXCR, one entry per CDR3 protein. The top ten hold 4% to 4.5% of the sample, which has 45,000 to 65,000 distinct CDR3 sequences, about 9.1% seen once. Sequenced input: whole blood. The receptors originated from an adult who was a healthcare worker with PCR-confirmed SARS-CoV-2 infection or an uninfected control (not recorded which).

This clonotype has ten or more counts. The chain combines TRBV29-1 with TRBJ2-1; D not certain. Trimming left V 3 bases short and J 4 bases short, with 16 bases between. CDR1 and CDR2 (germline): SQVTM, ANQGSEA. CDR3 length: 15 amino acids. The CDR3 sequence: CSVDVHRSGYNEQFF. CDR3 nucleotides: TGCAGCGTTGACGTACACCGGTCGGGTTACAATGAGCAGTTCTTC.

On this clonotype: A much larger clone sits a single nucleotide away, making a read error possible. The genes are TRBV19 and TRBJ1-5; the match to TRBD1 covers 9 bases. The length of the CDR3 is 14 residues. Losses at the gene ends were 8 bases for V and 5 bases for J; bases not matched to a gene: 7. Germline loops: CDR1 LNHDA, CDR2 SQIVND (reference sequence). The CDR3 bases are TGTGCCAGTGGATCCAGGACAGGGGATCAGCCCCAGCATTTT. Residues: CASGSRTGDQPQHF.

V usage is TRBV29-1 and J usage is TRBJ2-1, with no clear D. V was cut by 4 bases and J by 6 bases, with 10 bases left in between. CDR1 SQVTM and CDR2 ANQGSEA come from the germline V gene. This CDR3 comprises 12 residues. CDR3 protein: CSVGWSGNEQFF. The CDR3 DNA sequence: TGCAGCGTTGGTTGGTCCGGCAATGAGCAGTTCTTC.

This clonotype was seen only a few times. CDR3 region: CASSSLGRGSSYNEQFF. The CDR3 DNA reads TGTGCCAGCAGCTCCCTCGGACGGGGGAGCTCCTACAATGAGCAGTTCTTC. The genes are TRBV7-9 and TRBJ2-1, with D maybe TRBD2 (6 bases). Germline CDR1 SEHNR, CDR2 FQNEAQ (reference sequence). Trimming left V 4 bases short and J 0 bases short, with 16 bases between. The CDR3 contains 17 residues.

This clonotype has ten or more counts. The chain has TRBV27 and TRBJ2-3, with 7 nucleotides matching TRBD2. Losses at the gene ends were 4 bases for V and 4 bases for J; bases not matched to a gene: 14. The CDR3 runs to 17 residues. CDR1 MNHEY and CDR2 SMNVEV come from the germline V gene (reference sequence). The CDR3 protein is CASSSSLERGGSDTQYF. The DNA for the CDR3 is TGTGCCAGCAGTTCCTCCCTCGAACGGGGAGGGTCAGATACGCAGTATTTT.

Ten or more counts support this clonotype. The chain employs TRBV2 and TRBJ1-2; unclear D gene. The CDR3 extends over 13 amino acids. The V gene lost 7 bases and the J gene lost 2 bases, with 11 bases spanning the gap. Germline V gene data show CDR1 as SNHLY and CDR2 as FYNNEI. CDR3 amino acids: CASTTGLNYGYTF. Written as DNA, the CDR3 is TGTGCCAGCACCACCGGGCTCAACTATGGCTACACCTTC.

This clonotype was observed at least ten times. This chain connects TRBV5-1 to TRBJ2-7; D not resolved. The V end was cut by 0 bases, the J end by 2 bases, with 12 bases between. The CDR3 has 15 amino acids. CDR1 is SGHRS, CDR2 YFSETQ, per germline. This chain's CDR3 is CASSLEGSPTYEQYF. In nucleotides, the CDR3 is TGCGCCAGCAGCTTGGAGGGTAGCCCAACCTACGAGCAGTACTTC.

This clonotype was detected ten times or more. In DNA form, the CDR3 reads TGTGCCAGCAGCCAAGGGGGACAGGGGGAGTATTTT. Protein: CASSQGGQGEYF. The V and J genes are TRBV3-1 and TRBJ2-3; 11 nucleotides align to TRBD1. Trimming removed 1 base from V and 13 bases from J; junction bases left unmatched: 1. Germline V gene lookup returns CDR1 LGHDT and CDR2 YNNKEL (reference sequence). CDR3 length: 12 amino acids.

The J gene is TRBJ1-4, the V gene TRBV7-8; TRBD1 agrees at 7 bases. The CDR3 consists of 16 residues. CDR1 and CDR2 (germline): SGHVS, FQNEAQ. The V segment lost 6 bases and the J segment 0 bases; nucleotides outside the gene matches: 7. CDR3 nucleotide sequence: TGTGCCAGCAGACAGACCAGGGGGGCAACTAATGAAAAACTGTTTTTT. Protein product: CASRQTRGATNEKLFF. The whole variable domain, filled in from reference TRBV7-8 and TRBJ1-4, reads GAGVSQSPRYKVAKRGQDVALRCDPISGHVSLFWYQQALGQGPEFLTYFQNEAQLDKSGLPSDRFFAERPEGSVSTLKIQRTQQEDSAVYLCASRQTRGATNEKLFFGSGTQLSVL.

This clonotype was observed at least ten times. V and J are TRBV29-1 and TRBJ1-2; D is ambiguous. Trimming removed 4 bases from V and 0 bases from J, with 6 bases in between. The germline V gene encodes CDR1 SQVTM and CDR2 ANQGSEA. This CDR3 is 12 amino acids long. The CDR3 DNA reads as TGCAGCGTTGTAAAGGCTAACTATGGCTACACCTTC. This encodes CSVVKANYGYTF.

The rearrangement uses TRBV27 and TRBJ2-2; D perhaps matches TRBD1 (5 bases). The V gene lost 3 bases and the J gene lost 0 bases, with 8 bases spanning the gap. The CDR3 loop spans 15 amino acids. Germline assignment: CDR1 MNHEY and CDR2 SMNVEV (reference sequence). CDR3 amino acids: CASSFDSSNTGELFF. The CDR3 region has the DNA TGTGCCAGCAGTTTTGACAGCTCGAACACCGGGGAGCTGTTTTTT.